This TCR beta chain was sequenced in a study of shared clonotypes between healthy human individuals. Study summary: Sampling drew on donors who were a couple of women and a few men aged 18 to 49. The study, taken as a whole, reports: The authors sampled blood alone, and tissue repertoires likely differ. Despite large depth, rarefaction showed incomplete sorted-subset sequencing.

CDR1 and CDR2 from the germline V gene are SGDLS and YYNGEE. CDR3 length equals 15 residues. J gave up 5 bases and V 0 bases, and 1 base lay outside the gene matches. With respect to this clone: No antigen is known for it.

In the source study's methods: Without quality scores, immunoSEQ junctional reads could not be filtered like full-length reads. The method was immunoSEQ multiplex PCR; TCRdb's version includes in-frame clones alone and lacks a portion of them. Clone size and the V and J calls come from that table; the DNA yielded D and trimming. The sample has some 2,000,000 clones; about 94% are singletons. CD45RO-negative, CCR7-selected cells formed the naive CD8 fraction, which excluded terminally differentiated effector memory CD45RA+ cells. The receptor comes from a man aged 18-30 years in good health. Sequenced sample: naive CD8+ T cells sorted from blood. The chain links TRBV9 to TRBJ1-4; TRBD1 matches 10 bases. The CDR3 loop is CASSVEDRGNEKLFF. The CDR3, as DNA: TGTGCCAGCAGCGTAGAGGACAGGGGGAATGAAAAACTGTTTTTT.